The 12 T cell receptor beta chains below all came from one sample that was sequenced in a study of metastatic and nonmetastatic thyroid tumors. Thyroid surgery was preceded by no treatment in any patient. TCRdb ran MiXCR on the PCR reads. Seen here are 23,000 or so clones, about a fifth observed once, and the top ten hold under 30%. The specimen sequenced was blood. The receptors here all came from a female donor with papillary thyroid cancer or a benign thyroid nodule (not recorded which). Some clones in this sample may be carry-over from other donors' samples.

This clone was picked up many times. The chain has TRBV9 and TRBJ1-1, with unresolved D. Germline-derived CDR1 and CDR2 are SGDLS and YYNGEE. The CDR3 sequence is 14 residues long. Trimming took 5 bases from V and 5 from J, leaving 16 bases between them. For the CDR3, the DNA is TGTGCCAGCAGTCGAGCGGGTATGGGGACTGAAGCTTTCTTT. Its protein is CASSRAGMGTEAFF.

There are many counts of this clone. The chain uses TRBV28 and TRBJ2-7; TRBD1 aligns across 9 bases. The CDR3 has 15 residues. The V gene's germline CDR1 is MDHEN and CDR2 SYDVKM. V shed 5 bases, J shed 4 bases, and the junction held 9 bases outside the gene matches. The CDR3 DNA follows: TGTGCCAGCAGTCCGCATACAGGGGGCCAATACGAGCAGTACTTC. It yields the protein CASSPHTGGQYEQYF.

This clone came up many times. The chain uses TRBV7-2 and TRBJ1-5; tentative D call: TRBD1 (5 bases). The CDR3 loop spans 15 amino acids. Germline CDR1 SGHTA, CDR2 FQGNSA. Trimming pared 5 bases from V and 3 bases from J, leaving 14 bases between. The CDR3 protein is CASSRSRAPNQPQHF. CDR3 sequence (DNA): TGTGCCAGCAGCAGATCCAGGGCTCCCAATCAGCCCCAGCATTTT.

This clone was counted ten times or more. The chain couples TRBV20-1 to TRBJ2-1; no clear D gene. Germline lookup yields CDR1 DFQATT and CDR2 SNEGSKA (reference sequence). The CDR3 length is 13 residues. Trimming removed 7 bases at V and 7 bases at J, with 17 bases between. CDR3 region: CSGIDPLGNEQFF. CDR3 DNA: TGCAGTGGGATAGACCCGCTCGGGAATGAGCAGTTCTTC.

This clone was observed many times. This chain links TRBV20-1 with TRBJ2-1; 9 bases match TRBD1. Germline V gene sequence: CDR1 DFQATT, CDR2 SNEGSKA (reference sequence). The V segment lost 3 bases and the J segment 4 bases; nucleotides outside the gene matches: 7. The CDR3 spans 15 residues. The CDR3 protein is CSARSGQGTYNEQFF. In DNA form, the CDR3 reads TGCAGTGCTAGGTCCGGACAGGGGACTTACAATGAGCAGTTCTTC.

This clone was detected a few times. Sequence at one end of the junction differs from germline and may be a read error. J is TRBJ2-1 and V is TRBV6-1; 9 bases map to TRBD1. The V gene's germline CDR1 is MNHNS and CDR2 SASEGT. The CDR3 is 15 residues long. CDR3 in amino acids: CVSSGRTGEGYEQFF. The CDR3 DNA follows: TGTGTCAGCAGTGGAAGGACAGGGGAAGGCTATGAGCAGTTCTTC.

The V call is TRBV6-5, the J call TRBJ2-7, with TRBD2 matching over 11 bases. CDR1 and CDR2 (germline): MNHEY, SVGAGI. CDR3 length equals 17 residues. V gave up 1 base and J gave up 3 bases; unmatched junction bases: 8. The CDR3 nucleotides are TGTGCCAGCAGTTACTTGGGGAGCCTAGCGGGAGGCTACGAGCAGTACTTC. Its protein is CASSYLGSLAGGYEQYF.

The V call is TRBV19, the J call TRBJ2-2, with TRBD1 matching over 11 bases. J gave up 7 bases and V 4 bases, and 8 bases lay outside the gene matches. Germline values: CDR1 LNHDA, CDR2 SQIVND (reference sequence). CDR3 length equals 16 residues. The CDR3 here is CASSKNGQGAVGELFF. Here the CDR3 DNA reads TGTGCCAGTAGTAAAAACGGACAGGGGGCCGTCGGGGAGCTGTTTTTT.

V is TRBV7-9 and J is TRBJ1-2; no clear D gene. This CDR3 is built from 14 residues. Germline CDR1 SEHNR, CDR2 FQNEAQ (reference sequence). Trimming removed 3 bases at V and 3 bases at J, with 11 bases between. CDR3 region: CASSFRRADYGYTF. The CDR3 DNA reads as TGTGCCAGCAGCTTCCGACGGGCTGACTATGGCTACACCTTC.

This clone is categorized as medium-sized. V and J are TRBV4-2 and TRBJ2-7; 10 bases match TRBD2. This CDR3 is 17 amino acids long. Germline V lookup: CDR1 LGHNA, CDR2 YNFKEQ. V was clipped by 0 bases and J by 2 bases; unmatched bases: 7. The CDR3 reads CASSQDRLAGATYEQYF. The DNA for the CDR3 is TGTGCCAGCAGCCAAGACCGACTAGCGGGTGCCACCTACGAGCAGTACTTC.

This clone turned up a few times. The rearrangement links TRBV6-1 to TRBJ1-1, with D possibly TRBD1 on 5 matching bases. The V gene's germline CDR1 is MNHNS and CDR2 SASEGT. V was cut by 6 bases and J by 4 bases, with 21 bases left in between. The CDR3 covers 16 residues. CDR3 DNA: TGTGCCAGCAGCCAAGTTGGGGCGGGGGGGAGCACTGAAGCTTTCTTT. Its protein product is CASSQVGAGGSTEAFF.

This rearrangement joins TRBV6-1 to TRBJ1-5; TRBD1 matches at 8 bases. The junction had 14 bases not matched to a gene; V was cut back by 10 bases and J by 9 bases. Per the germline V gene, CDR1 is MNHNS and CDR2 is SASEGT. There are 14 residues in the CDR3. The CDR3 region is CATATGAASVPQHF. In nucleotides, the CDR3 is TGTGCCACCGCGACAGGGGCAGCTTCGGTGCCCCAGCATTTT.